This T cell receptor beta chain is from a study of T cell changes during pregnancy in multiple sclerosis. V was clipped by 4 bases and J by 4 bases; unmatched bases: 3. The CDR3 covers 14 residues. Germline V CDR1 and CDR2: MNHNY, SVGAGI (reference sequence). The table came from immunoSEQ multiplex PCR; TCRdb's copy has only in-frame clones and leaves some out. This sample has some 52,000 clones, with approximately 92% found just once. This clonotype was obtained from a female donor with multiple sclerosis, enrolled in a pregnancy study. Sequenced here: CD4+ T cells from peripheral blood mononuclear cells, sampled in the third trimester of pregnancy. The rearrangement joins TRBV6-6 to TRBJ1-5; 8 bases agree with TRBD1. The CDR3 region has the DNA TGTGCCAGCAGTTTGCAGGGGGCGAATCAGCCCCAGCATTTT. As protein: CASSLQGANQPQHF.